A single sample is the source of the 24 T cell receptor beta chains below, sequenced in a study of early T cells in non-severe SARS-CoV-2 infection. In TCRdb, the 5' RACE reads were re-called with MiXCR into one record per CDR3 protein. This sample has approximately 69,000 distinct CDR3 sequences; roughly 10% occur once, and the top ten carry about 6%. Sample: whole blood, taken at baseline. These receptor sequences come from an adult who was a healthcare worker with PCR-confirmed SARS-CoV-2 infection or an uninfected control (not recorded which).

The chain uses TRBV27 and TRBJ1-2; TRBD1 aligns across 7 bases. The germline V gene encodes CDR1 MNHEY and CDR2 SMNVEV (reference sequence). The V segment lost 1 base and the J segment 4 bases; nucleotides outside the gene matches: 15. CDR3 length: 18 amino acids. The CDR3 DNA is TGTGCCAGCAGTTTATGGCCCCCTTCGACAGGGACCGTCTATGGCTACACCTTC. It is translated as CASSLWPPSTGTVYGYTF.

V is TRBV12-5 and J is TRBJ2-2; maybe TRBD2 (5 bases). With 0 bases removed from V and 0 bases from J, the gap between germline ends came to 14 bases. Germline V CDR1 and CDR2: LGHNT, FRNRAP. The CDR3 totals 18 residues. The CDR3 region is CASGLVYGLSPNTGELFF. The CDR3 DNA is TGTGCTAGTGGTTTGGTATACGGACTGTCGCCGAACACCGGGGAGCTGTTTTTT.

CDR3 sequence (DNA): TGTGCCATCAGCGGACAGGGAACCGAGCAGTACTTC. Its translation is CAISGQGTEQYF. The chain links TRBV10-3 to TRBJ2-7; 8 bases fit TRBD1. The V segment lost 6 bases and the J segment 6 bases; nucleotides outside the gene matches: 4. The CDR3 is made up of 12 amino acids. The germline gives CDR1 ENHRY, CDR2 SYGVKD.

This clonotype was counted ten times or more. J is TRBJ2-1 and V is TRBV9, with TRBD2 matching over 13 bases. Trimming cost V 2 bases and J 9 bases; bases outside gene matches: 8. Germline V gives CDR1 SGDLS, CDR2 YYNGEE. The CDR3 spans 16 residues. CDR3 amino acids: CASSVTSGGVYGEQFF. In nucleotides, the CDR3 is TGTGCCAGCAGCGTCACTAGCGGGGGGGTATATGGTGAGCAGTTCTTC.

This clonotype was picked up a small number of times. This chain joins TRBV11-3 and TRBJ2-6, with D uncertain. Deletions cut 2 bases from V and 1 base from J, with 6 bases between. CDR1 is SGHNT and CDR2 is YENEEA in the germline V gene. The CDR3 extends over 15 amino acids. CDR3 amino acids: CASSLRVSGANVLTF. The CDR3 bases are TGTGCCAGCAGCTTAAGGGTATCTGGGGCCAACGTCCTGACTTTC.

This chain uses TRBV5-5 with TRBJ1-1; tentatively, D is TRBD1 (5 bases). Per the germline V gene, CDR1 is SGHKS and CDR2 is YYEKEE (reference sequence). Trimming pared 5 bases from V and 2 bases from J, leaving 13 bases between. This CDR3 spans 14 amino acids. For the CDR3, the DNA is TGTGCCAGCAGGAGAACGGGGGAAAACACTGAAGCTTTCTTT. This sequence encodes CASRRTGENTEAFF.

This clonotype was seen repeatedly, ten times or more. The chain combines TRBV7-6 with TRBJ2-1; D tentatively reads TRBD1 or TRBD2 (5 bases each). Germline V gives CDR1 SGHVS, CDR2 FNYEAQ. This CDR3 has 15 residues. V was clipped by 1 base and J by 0 bases, with 7 bases between them. The CDR3 sequence: CASSLGGTSYNEQFF. DNA for the CDR3: TGTGCCAGCAGCTTAGGGGGGACCTCCTACAATGAGCAGTTCTTC.

This clonotype has ten or more counts. The chain joins TRBV12-3 or TRBV12-4 to TRBJ2-1; 8 positions agree with TRBD1. The CDR3 extends over 15 amino acids. Trimming at V came to 7 bases and at J to 3 bases, leaving 8 bases not matched to a gene. The CDR3 is CASNPGQGDYNEQFF. CDR3 in DNA: TGTGCCAGCAATCCAGGACAGGGAGACTACAATGAGCAGTTCTTC.

The chain combines TRBV6-5 with TRBJ2-3, with D possibly TRBD1 on 7 matching bases. V was cut by 4 bases and J by 1 base, with 15 bases left in between. The CDR3 totals 16 residues. Looked up from germline, CDR1 is MNHEY and CDR2 is SVGAGI. The CDR3 DNA reads TGTGCCAGCAGTTCCTCCTCCAGGGGGGGCACAGATACGCAGTATTTT. Translation gives CASSSSSRGGTDTQYF.

This clonotype has more than one count but fewer than ten. The CDR3 nucleotides read TGTGCCAGCAGCCCGACGACCGGGGAGCTGTTTTTT. Amino acids: CASSPTTGELFF. The chain links TRBV9 to TRBJ2-2; D gene uncertain. Trimming removed 4 bases at V and 5 bases at J, with 6 bases between. Germline CDR1 reads SGDLS; CDR2 reads YYNGEE. There are 12 residues in the CDR3.

The J gene is TRBJ2-3, the V gene TRBV7-2; TRBD2 matches at 9 bases. The CDR3 covers 14 residues. After removal of 8 bases from V and 6 bases from J, the junction contained 9 bases not matched to a gene. CDR1 SGHTA and CDR2 FQGNSA come from the germline V gene. The CDR3 loop is CASEGGGAMDTQYF. The CDR3 nucleotides read TGTGCCAGCGAGGGCGGGGGGGCCATGGATACGCAGTATTTT.

The table lists this clonotype with a few counts. The chain combines TRBV19 with TRBJ1-5; no clear D gene. This CDR3 has 16 residues. The V end was cut by 3 bases, the J end by 2 bases, with 14 bases between. CDR1 LNHDA and CDR2 SQIVND come from the germline V gene (reference sequence). CDR3 loop: CASSIEGWYGNQPQHF. DNA for the CDR3: TGTGCCAGTAGTATCGAGGGCTGGTACGGCAATCAGCCCCAGCATTTT.

This clonotype was counted many times. This chain connects TRBV4-1 to TRBJ2-7; no clear D gene. The CDR3 is 16 amino acids. CDR1 is MGHRA, CDR2 YSYEKL, per germline. V was pared by 3 bases and J by 2 bases, with 17 bases between. The CDR3 reads CASSHPAEQPPYEQYF. In DNA, the CDR3 is TGCGCCAGCAGCCACCCCGCCGAACAGCCACCCTACGAGCAGTACTTC.

This rearrangement joins TRBV29-1 to TRBJ1-5; 9 bases line up with TRBD1. The CDR3 consists of 14 residues. The V segment lost 4 bases and the J segment 2 bases; nucleotides outside the gene matches: 3. The germline V gene has CDR1 SQVTM and CDR2 ANQGSEA. This CDR3 reads CSVGTGEGNQPQHF. The CDR3 DNA is TGCAGCGTTGGGACAGGGGAAGGCAATCAGCCCCAGCATTTT. Looking up the rest from reference TRBV29-1 and TRBJ1-5 gives the full variable domain: SAVISQKPSRDICQRGTSLTIQCQVDSQVTMMFWYRQQPGQSLTLIATANQGSEATYESGFVIDKFPISRPNLTFSTLTVSNMSPEDSSIYLCSVGTGEGNQPQHFGDGTRLSIL.

This chain connects TRBV9 to TRBJ2-1; 7 bases align to TRBD2. Trimming took 0 bases from V and 0 from J; bases not matched to a gene: 6. The CDR3 length is 17 residues. CDR1 SGDLS and CDR2 YYNGEE come from the germline V gene. Here the CDR3 DNA reads TGTGCCAGCAGCGTAGGCCTAGCGGATAGCTCCTACAATGAGCAGTTCTTC. This gives the protein CASSVGLADSSYNEQFF.

In this sample, this clonotype turned up many times. This chain's CDR3 is CASSQGREDGYTF. The CDR3, as DNA: TGCGCCAGCAGCCAGGGGCGCGAGGATGGCTACACCTTC. J is TRBJ1-2 and V is TRBV4-3, with a tentative D call TRBD1 (5 bases). The V end was cut by 3 bases, the J end by 6 bases, with 11 bases between. Germline CDR1 is LGHNA and CDR2 is YSLEER. The CDR3 spans 13 residues.

This clonotype was detected only a few times. The CDR3 here is CASSPGTGGTVWYF. CDR3 coding DNA: TGCGCCAGCAGCCCCGGGACAGGAGGCACCGTTTGGTACTTC. The rearrangement links TRBV5-1 to TRBJ2-7; 8 positions match TRBD1. This CDR3 comprises 14 residues. With 4 bases clipped from V and 12 bases from J, the junction kept 15 bases outside the gene matches. CDR1 is SGHRS and CDR2 is YFSETQ in the germline V gene.

The CDR3 DNA sequence: TGTGCCAGCAGCTTAGAATTCCGGGAAGGATATAGCAATCAGCCCCAGCATTTT. Translated: CASSLEFREGYSNQPQHF. V and J are TRBV7-8 and TRBJ1-5; D not resolved. This CDR3 comprises 18 residues. V was clipped by 1 base and J by 0 bases, with 16 bases between them. The germline V gene has CDR1 SGHVS and CDR2 FQNEAQ.

This clonotype was recorded a few times. The V call is TRBV24-1, the J call TRBJ2-1; possible D gene TRBD1, 6 bases. V dropped 3 bases and J dropped 7 bases, with 18 bases sitting between them. The CDR3 has 16 amino acids. Germline V lookup: CDR1 KGHDR, CDR2 SFDVKD. CDR3 sequence reads: CATSDEGRVRGNEQFF. For the CDR3, the DNA is TGTGCCACCAGTGATGAGGGACGGGTGAGGGGGAATGAGCAGTTCTTC.

This clonotype was recorded many times. The chain uses TRBV13 and TRBJ2-7; 8 nucleotides line up with TRBD2. The CDR3 contains 14 residues. CDR1 is PRHDT, CDR2 FYEKMQ, per germline (reference sequence). V shed 5 bases, J shed 3 bases, and the junction held 6 bases outside the gene matches. The CDR3: CASSPGTRSYEQYF. The DNA for the CDR3 is TGTGCCAGCAGCCCTGGGACTAGGAGCTACGAGCAGTACTTC.

This clonotype was counted at least ten times. The chain is built from TRBV29-1 and TRBJ2-7, with 10 bases matching TRBD1. The CDR3 totals 13 residues. Germline CDR1 reads SQVTM; CDR2 reads ANQGSEA. The trim removed 6 bases at V and 6 bases at J, leaving 8 bases unmatched. CDR3 in DNA: TGCAGCGTCCCGGACAGGGGGGGTAGCGAGCAGTACTTC. Its protein is CSVPDRGGSEQYF.

This chain links TRBV4-1 with TRBJ2-7; the match to TRBD2 covers 7 bases. The CDR3 loop spans 15 amino acids. The trim removed 0 bases at V and 3 bases at J, leaving 5 bases unmatched. Germline V CDR1 and CDR2: MGHRA, YSYEKL. In nucleotides, the CDR3 is TGCGCCAGCAGCCAAGATCGCGGGAGCCTCTACGAGCAGTACTTC. Amino acids: CASSQDRGSLYEQYF.

This clonotype was observed a few times. The chain carries TRBV4-1 and TRBJ2-7; 8 positions match TRBD2. Germline V gene lookup returns CDR1 MGHRA and CDR2 YSYEKL. Trimming removed 5 bases from V and 3 bases from J; junction bases left unmatched: 9. This CDR3 has 15 amino acids. This chain's CDR3 is CASSFESGTSYEQYF. DNA of the CDR3: TGCGCCAGCAGCTTCGAAAGCGGGACTAGCTACGAGCAGTACTTC.

This clonotype was seen many times. The chain couples TRBV18 to TRBJ1-5, with a weak D call TRBD1 (6 bases). Germline V gene lookup returns CDR1 KGHSH and CDR2 LQKENI. Trimming cost V 4 bases and J 1 base, with 17 bases left between them. This CDR3 region has 17 residues. The CDR3: CASSQKQGRSSNQPQHF. DNA for the CDR3: TGTGCCAGCTCACAGAAACAGGGCCGGTCAAGCAATCAGCCCCAGCATTTT. The whole variable domain, filled in from reference TRBV18 and TRBJ1-5, reads NAGVMQNPRHLVRRRGQEARLRCSPMKGHSHVYWYRQLPEEGLKFMVYLQKENIIDESGMPKERFSAEFPKEGPSILRIQQVVRGDSAAYFCASSQKQGRSSNQPQHFGDGTRLSIL.